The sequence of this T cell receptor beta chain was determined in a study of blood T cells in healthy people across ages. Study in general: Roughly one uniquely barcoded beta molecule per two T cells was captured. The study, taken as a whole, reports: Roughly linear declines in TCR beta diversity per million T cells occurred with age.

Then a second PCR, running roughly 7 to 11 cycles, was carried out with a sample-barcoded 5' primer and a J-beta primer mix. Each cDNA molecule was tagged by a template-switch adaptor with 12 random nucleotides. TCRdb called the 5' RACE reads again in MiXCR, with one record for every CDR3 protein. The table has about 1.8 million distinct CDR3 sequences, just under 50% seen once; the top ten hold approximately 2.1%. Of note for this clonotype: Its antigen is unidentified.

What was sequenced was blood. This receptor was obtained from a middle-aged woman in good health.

The CDR3 loop reads CASSLAHRGGTGANVLTF. The CDR3 DNA sequence: TGTGCCAGCAGCTTAGCCCACAGGGGGGGAACTGGGGCCAACGTCCTGACTTTC. This rearrangement joins TRBV7-8 to TRBJ2-6, with D perhaps matching TRBD1 (8 bases). V was trimmed by 0 bases and J by 2 bases, leaving 14 bases between them. Germline values: CDR1 SGHVS, CDR2 FQNEAQ. The CDR3 length is 18 residues.